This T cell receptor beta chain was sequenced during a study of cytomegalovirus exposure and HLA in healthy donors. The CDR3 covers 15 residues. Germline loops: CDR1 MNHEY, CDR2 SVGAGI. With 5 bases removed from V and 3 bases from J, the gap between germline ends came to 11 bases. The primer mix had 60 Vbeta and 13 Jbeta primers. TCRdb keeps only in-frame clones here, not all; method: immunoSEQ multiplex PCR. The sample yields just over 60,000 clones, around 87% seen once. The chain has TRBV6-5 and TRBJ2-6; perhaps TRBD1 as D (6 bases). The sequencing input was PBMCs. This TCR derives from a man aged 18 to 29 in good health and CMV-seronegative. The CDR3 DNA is TGTGCCAGCAGTCGTGGGGGACATGGGGCCAACGTCCTGACTTTC. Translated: CASSRGGHGANVLTF.